This T cell receptor (beta chain) originates from a study of blood T cell repertoires in COVID-19. In the study overall: There were acute and convalescent COVID-19 samples, and they came from the United States, Italy and Spain. From T cells, B-cell-depleted T cells, or PBMCs came the material, which was cDNA or gDNA.

The sample holds one count of this clone. Assignment of participants to cohorts was predicated upon participant-reported clinical history. CDR1 and CDR2 from the germline V gene are LNHNV and YYDKDF (reference sequence). J gave up 0 bases and V 1 base, and 3 bases lay outside the gene matches. The CDR3 runs to 15 residues. Under the authors' procedure: Counts of nucleated cells, estimated from reference gene primer amplification, were obtained. Clones were sequenced by immunoSEQ multiplex PCR, and TCRdb holds only the in-frame ones, with some missing. V and J calls and clone size are given by that table; D and trimming were obtained from the DNA. The sample has about 400,000 clones, about nine tenths seen once.

The chain links TRBV15 to TRBJ2-7; TRBD1 aligns across 7 bases. This sequence originates from a woman in her 30s who had recovered from COVID-19. What was sequenced was PBMCs or T cells enriched from blood (not recorded which). CDR3 amino acids: CATSRARDSSYEQYF. Written as DNA, the CDR3 is TGTGCCACCAGCAGAGCCCGGGACAGCTCCTACGAGCAGTACTTC.